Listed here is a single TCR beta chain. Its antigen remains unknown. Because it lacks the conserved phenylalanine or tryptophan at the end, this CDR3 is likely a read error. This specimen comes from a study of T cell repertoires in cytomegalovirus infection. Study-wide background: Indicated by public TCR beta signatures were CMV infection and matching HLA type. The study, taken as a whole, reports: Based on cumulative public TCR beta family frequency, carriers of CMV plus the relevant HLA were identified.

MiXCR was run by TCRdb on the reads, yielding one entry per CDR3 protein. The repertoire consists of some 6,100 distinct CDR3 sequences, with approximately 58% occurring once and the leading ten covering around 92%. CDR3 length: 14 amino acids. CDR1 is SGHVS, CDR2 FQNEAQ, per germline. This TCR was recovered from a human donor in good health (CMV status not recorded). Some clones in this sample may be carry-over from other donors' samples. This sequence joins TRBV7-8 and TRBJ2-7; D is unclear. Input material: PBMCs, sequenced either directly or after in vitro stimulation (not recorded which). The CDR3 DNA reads TGTGCCAGCAGCTGGTACCCCCCTGGCTACGATCAGTACTGC. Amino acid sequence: CASSWYPPGYDQYC.